This T cell receptor (beta chain) is from a study of shared clonotypes between healthy human individuals. Study background: Contributing individuals were a couple of females and three males aged 18 to 49. Points from the study as a whole: Generation of non-shared clonotypes was less probable than generation of clonotypes shared by all four donors. With few donors, the genetic and exposure-history diversity represented was limited.

Splitting of each subset's genomic DNA was done evenly across several immunoSEQ plates. The protocol was immunoSEQ multiplex PCR, while the TCRdb copy is restricted to in-frame clones and leaves out a portion. The table lists roughly 1,100,000 clones, roughly 80% of them singletons. Germline CDR1 is ENHRY and CDR2 is SYGVKD. The CDR3 is 12 residues long. V was clipped by 9 bases and J by 6 bases, with 11 bases between them. The count of this clone is one. Its specificity is unknown. The rearrangement joins TRBV10-3 to TRBJ2-2; possible D gene TRBD2, 6 bases. The sequencing input was memory CD4+ T cells sorted from blood. The subset is: CD45RA-negative fraction. The receptor's source is a man younger than 35 in good health. The CDR3 bases are TGTGCCATGAAACTAGCATCCGGGGAGCTGTTTTTT. This gives the protein CAMKLASGELFF.